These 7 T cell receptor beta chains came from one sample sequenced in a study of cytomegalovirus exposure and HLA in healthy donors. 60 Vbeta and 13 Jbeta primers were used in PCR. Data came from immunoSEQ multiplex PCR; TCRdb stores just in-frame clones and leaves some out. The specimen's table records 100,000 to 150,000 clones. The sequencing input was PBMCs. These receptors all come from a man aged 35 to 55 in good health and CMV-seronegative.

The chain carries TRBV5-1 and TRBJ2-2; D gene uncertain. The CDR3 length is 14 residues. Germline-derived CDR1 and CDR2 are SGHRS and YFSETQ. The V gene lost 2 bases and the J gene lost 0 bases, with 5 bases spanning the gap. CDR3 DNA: TGCGCCAGCAGCTTCGCAGCGAACACCGGGGAGCTGTTTTTT. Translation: CASSFAANTGELFF.

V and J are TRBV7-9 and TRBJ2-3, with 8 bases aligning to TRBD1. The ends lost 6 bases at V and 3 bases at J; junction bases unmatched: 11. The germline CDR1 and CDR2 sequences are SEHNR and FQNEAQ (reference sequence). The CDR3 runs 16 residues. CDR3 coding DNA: TGTGCCAGCAGACACTTTGCCGGACAGGGAACAGATACGCAGTATTTT. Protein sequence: CASRHFAGQGTDTQYF.

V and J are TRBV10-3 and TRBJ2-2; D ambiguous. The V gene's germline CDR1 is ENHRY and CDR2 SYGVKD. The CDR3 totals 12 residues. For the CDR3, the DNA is TGTGCGCTCGCCGCAGTGTCCGGGGAGCTGTTTTTT. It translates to CALAAVSGELFF.

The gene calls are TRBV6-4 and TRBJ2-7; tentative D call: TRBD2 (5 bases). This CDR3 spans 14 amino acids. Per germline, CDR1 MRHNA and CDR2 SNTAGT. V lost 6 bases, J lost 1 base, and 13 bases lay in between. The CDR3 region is CASRRRTPSYEQYF. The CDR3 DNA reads TGTGCCAGCAGACGACGGACTCCATCCTACGAGCAGTACTTC.

Here the CDR3 reads CASSPRGRAKDEQFF. The CDR3 DNA reads TGTGCCAGCAGCCCCCGCGGGAGGGCCAAGGATGAGCAGTTCTTC. This chain connects TRBV5-4 to TRBJ2-1; TRBD2 agrees at 9 bases. This CDR3 region has 15 residues. J gave up 8 bases and V 4 bases, and 10 bases lay outside the gene matches. The germline V gene has CDR1 SGHNT and CDR2 YYREEE (reference sequence).

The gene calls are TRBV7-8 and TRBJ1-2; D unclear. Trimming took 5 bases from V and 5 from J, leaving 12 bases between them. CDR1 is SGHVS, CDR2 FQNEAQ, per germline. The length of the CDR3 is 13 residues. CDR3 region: CASSPRSPYGYTF. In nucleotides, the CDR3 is TGTGCCAGCAGCCCGCGGAGCCCATATGGCTACACCTTC.

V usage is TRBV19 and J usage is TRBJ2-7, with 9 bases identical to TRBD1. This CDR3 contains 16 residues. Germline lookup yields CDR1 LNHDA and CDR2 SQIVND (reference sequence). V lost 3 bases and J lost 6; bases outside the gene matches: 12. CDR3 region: CASSILMGQGIGEQYF. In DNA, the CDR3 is TGTGCCAGTAGTATCTTAATGGGACAGGGAATCGGCGAGCAGTACTTC.